This record covers a single T cell receptor (beta chain). This record belongs to a study of blood T cell repertoires in COVID-19. This CDR3 region has 15 residues. Germline V CDR1 and CDR2: MNHEY, SMNVEV (reference sequence). V shed 6 bases and J 3 bases; nucleotides not matched to a gene: 10. Only in-frame clones appear in the TCRdb table, and some are missing; sequencing was by immunoSEQ multiplex PCR. Among around 150,000 clones listed, 75% to 90% were seen once. The TCR sequence derives from a man aged 65 to 85 with acute or convalescent COVID-19. The specimen sequenced was peripheral blood. V and J are TRBV27 and TRBJ2-7; 8 nucleotides line up with TRBD1. The CDR3 is CASSPLPQGDYEQYF. The CDR3, as DNA: TGTGCCAGCAGCCCCCTCCCACAGGGGGACTACGAGCAGTACTTC.